This T cell receptor (beta chain) was obtained from a study of T cell responses to AZD1222 COVID-19 vaccine. This CDR3 is built from 13 residues. Deletions cut 5 bases from V and 6 bases from J, with 14 bases between. CDR1 KGHSH and CDR2 LQKENI come from the germline V gene. Repertoires were generated with immunoSEQ multiplex PCR, while TCRdb's copy carries only in-frame clones and drops some. The sample records 90,000 to 120,000 clones, around 93% being singletons. Study outcomes and limitations: Dominant CD4 TCR responses targeted spike regions 160-218 and 743-854. The donor group comprised mostly white British people and more females; the analysis possibly underestimated clonal diversity.

With respect to this clone: Its antigen remains unidentified.

The chain has TRBV18 and TRBJ2-7; D might be TRBD1 (6 bases). The sequencing here drew on peripheral blood, taken 28 days after the second AZD1222 dose. The receptor's source is an adult who received the AZD1222 COVID-19 vaccine. The CDR3 region has the DNA TGTGCCAGCTCAATAGACAGGTTGGGCGAGCAGTACTTC. Translating it yields CASSIDRLGEQYF.